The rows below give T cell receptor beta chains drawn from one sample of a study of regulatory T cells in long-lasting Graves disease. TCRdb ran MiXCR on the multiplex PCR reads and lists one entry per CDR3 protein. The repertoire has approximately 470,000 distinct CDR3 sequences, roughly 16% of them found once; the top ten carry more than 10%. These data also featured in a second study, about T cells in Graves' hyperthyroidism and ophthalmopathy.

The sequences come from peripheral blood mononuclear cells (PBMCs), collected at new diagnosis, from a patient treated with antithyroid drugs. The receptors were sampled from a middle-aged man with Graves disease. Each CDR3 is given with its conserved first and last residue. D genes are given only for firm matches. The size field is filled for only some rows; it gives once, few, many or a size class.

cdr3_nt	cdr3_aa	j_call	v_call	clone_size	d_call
TGTGCCAGCAGTGAAGGGGCACGGGAGTCTCAGCCCCAGCATTTT	CASSEGARESQPQHF	TRBJ1-5	TRBV2	many	-
TGCGCCAGCAGCCAAGATCCAACAGCGCAAGAGACCCAGTACTTC	CASSQDPTAQETQYF	TRBJ2-5	TRBV4-1	many	-
TGTGCCAGCAGCCCCAGGGTTGAGCATTCACCCCTCCACTTT	CASSPRVEHSPLHF	TRBJ1-6	TRBV3-1	-	-
TGTGCCACCAGTGTTGGTAGGACCCAGTACTTC	CATSVGRTQYF	TRBJ2-5	TRBV24-1	-	-
TGTGCCAGCAGGGCCGCAGGGAGCTCCTACGAGCAGTACTTC	CASRAAGSSYEQYF	TRBJ2-7	TRBV12-3/TRBV12-4	many	-
TGTGCCAGCAGAGAGGGGAGATCCTACGAGCAGTACTTC	CASREGRSYEQYF	TRBJ2-7	TRBV2	many	-
TGTGCCAGCAGTCTAATCCGGGAAACGTACAATGAGCAGTTCTTC	CASSLIRETYNEQFF	TRBJ2-1	TRBV6-1	many	-
TGTGCCAGCAGTGTGGGGCTTTGGGAGACCCAGTACTTC	CASSVGLWETQYF	TRBJ2-5	TRBV27	few	-
TGCAGCGTTGAAGGACTAGCGGGAGGACGACTAAGCACAGATACGCAGTATTTT	CSVEGLAGGRLSTDTQYF	TRBJ2-3	TRBV29-1	-	TRBD2
TGTGCCAGCAGTCAGGGTCGCACTAACTATGGCTACACCTTC	CASSQGRTNYGYTF	TRBJ1-2	TRBV4-1	-	-
TGTGCCAGCAGCCAAGATTTAGGGCAGGGGGCACGACCGGTGGTTGGCTACACCTTC	CASSQDLGQGARPVVGYTF	TRBJ1-2	TRBV4-2	-	TRBD1
TGCAGTGCTAGAGATAGCGGGGGGGCCAAAAACATTCAGTACTTC	CSARDSGGAKNIQYF	TRBJ2-4	TRBV20-1	many	TRBD2
TGTGCCAGCAGTTACCTACCGGGACATTCCTCCTACGAGCAGTACTTC	CASSYLPGHSSYEQYF	TRBJ2-7	TRBV6-2/TRBV6-3	-	-
TGTGCCAACCAACAGGGCGCTAATCAGCCCCAGCATTTT	CANQQGANQPQHF	TRBJ1-5	TRBV10-3	-	-
TGTGCCAGCAGTTTTAGGGGGTACTCCTACGAGCAGTACTTC	CASSFRGYSYEQYF	TRBJ2-7	TRBV12-3/TRBV12-4	many	-
TGTGCCAGCAGGTTACGAGGGGAGGAGCAGTACTTC	CASRLRGEEQYF	TRBJ2-7	TRBV28	many	-
TGTGCCAGCAGACCGACAGGGGGCGCCTACGAGCAGTACTTC	CASRPTGGAYEQYF	TRBJ2-7	TRBV3-1	-	TRBD1
TGTGCCACCAGCAGAGATGGGCTTGGACGTAGCAATCAGCCCCAGCATTTT	CATSRDGLGRSNQPQHF	TRBJ1-5	TRBV15	-	-
TGTGCCAGCAGCACTAGCGGGACCGACACCGGGGAGCTGTTTTTT	CASSTSGTDTGELFF	TRBJ2-2	TRBV11-3	few	TRBD2
TGTGCCAGCAGCCAAGGTTATAGTCAAGCCAAAAACATTCAGTACTTC	CASSQGYSQAKNIQYF	TRBJ2-4	TRBV3-1	-	-
TGTGCCAGCAGTTATAGCGGGAGGGCCGGGGAGCAGTACTTC	CASSYSGRAGEQYF	TRBJ2-7	TRBV28	many	TRBD2
TGTGCCAGCAGCCAACTAGCGAGCTCCTACAATGAGCAGTTCTTC	CASSQLASSYNEQFF	TRBJ2-1	TRBV12-3/TRBV12-4	many	TRBD2
TGTGCCAGCAGCGTACAGGGGGCTCCGGGAAACACCATATATTTT	CASSVQGAPGNTIYF	TRBJ1-3	TRBV9	-	TRBD1
TGTGCCAGCAGCTCCCCAAAGTACCAAGAGACCCAGTACTTC	CASSSPKYQETQYF	TRBJ2-5	TRBV13	many	-
TGCGCCAACGCGGCTAGCGGGGTCTACGAGCAGTACTTC	CANAASGVYEQYF	TRBJ2-7	TRBV4-1	few	TRBD2
TGTGCCAGCAGCTTGACATTAAACACCGGGGAGCTGTTTTTT	CASSLTLNTGELFF	TRBJ2-2	TRBV11-2	-	-
TGTGCCAGCAGCCAAAGATCAGGGGCGGGCACCGGGGAGCTGTTTTTT	CASSQRSGAGTGELFF	TRBJ2-2	TRBV3-1	many	-
TGTGCCAGCAGCTCGGGACTAGCGGGAGTCCAAGAGACCCAGTACTTC	CASSSGLAGVQETQYF	TRBJ2-5	TRBV9	many	TRBD2
TGTGCCAGCAGTTTTGCGGGGGGCCCAGATACGCAGTATTTT	CASSFAGGPDTQYF	TRBJ2-3	TRBV28	many	TRBD2
TGTGCCAGCAGCTTAGTCAGGGGGCGCGTCACTGAAGCTTTCTTT	CASSLVRGRVTEAFF	TRBJ1-1	TRBV7-9	many	TRBD1
TGCGCCAGCAGCCGGGTAGTGGGTTCCGCTAACTATGGCTACACCTTC	CASSRVVGSANYGYTF	TRBJ1-2	TRBV5-1	-	-
TGTGCCAGCAGCTTGTTAGCGTTGAGGGATCAGCCCCAGCATTTT	CASSLLALRDQPQHF	TRBJ1-5	TRBV5-6	-	-